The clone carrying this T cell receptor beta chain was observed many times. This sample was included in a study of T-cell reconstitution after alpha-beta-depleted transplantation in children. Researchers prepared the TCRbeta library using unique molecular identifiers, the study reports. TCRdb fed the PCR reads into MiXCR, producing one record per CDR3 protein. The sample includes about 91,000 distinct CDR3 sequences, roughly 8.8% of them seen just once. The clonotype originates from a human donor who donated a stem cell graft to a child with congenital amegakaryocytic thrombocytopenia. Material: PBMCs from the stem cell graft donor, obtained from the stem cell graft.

CDR3 sequence reads: CASIQEGGQTGELFF. CDR3 sequence (DNA): TGTGCCAGCATTCAGGAGGGAGGTCAGACCGGGGAGCTGTTTTTT. The rearrangement links TRBV12-3 or TRBV12-4 to TRBJ2-2, with TRBD2 as a possible D gene (6 bases). Trimming shortened V by 7 bases and J by 5 bases, and 17 bases separated the two germline ends. The CDR3 consists of 15 residues.